The source of this T cell receptor (beta chain) is a study of shared clonotypes between healthy human individuals. Trimming took off 6 bases at V and 5 bases at J, with 12 bases between the two ends. In germline, CDR1 is MNHEY, CDR2 SVGAGI. The CDR3 consists of 13 residues. Terminally differentiated effector memory CD45RA+ cells were excluded by CCR7 positive selection of CD45RO-negative cells. Authors' analysis steps: Sequence data from immunoSEQ were junction-only and lacked quality scores; consequently, filtering differed. Measured with immunoSEQ multiplex PCR; TCRdb has only the in-frame clones, and not every one. V and J calls and clone size come straight from that table; D and trimming were deduced from the DNA. The sample has millions of clones; less than 95% are singletons. Findings and limits, study-wide: With a handful of donors compared, approximately 5.5% of naive CD4 clonotypes were shared. The study found lower generation probabilities in non-shared clonotypes than in those shared by all four donors.

Details on this clone: Its antigen is as yet unknown.

This clonotype was obtained from a man aged 18 to 30 in good health. The material sequenced was naive CD8+ T cells sorted from blood. The V and J genes are TRBV6-5 and TRBJ2-3; no clear D gene. The CDR3 DNA is TGTGCCAGCAGCCTTGCCGGGCAAGATACGCAGTATTTT. Amino acid sequence: CASSLAGQDTQYF.